This T cell receptor beta chain was recovered during a study of blood T cell repertoires in COVID-19. For the study at large: Collection of acute and convalescent COVID-19 samples took place in the United States, Italy and Spain.

Data came from immunoSEQ multiplex PCR; TCRdb stores just in-frame clones and leaves some out. The sample records 200,000 to 250,000 clones, under 90% being singletons. Trimming took off 6 bases at V and 0 bases at J, with 15 bases between the two ends. The CDR3 has 17 amino acids. Germline lookup yields CDR1 MNHEY and CDR2 SMNVEV (reference sequence). The V call is TRBV27, the J call TRBJ1-6; D possibly corresponds to TRBD1 (6 bases). The sequence came from a man aged 45 to 65 with COVID-19, enrolled during active disease. Material: peripheral blood. In nucleotides, the CDR3 is TGTGCCAGCAGGCCAAGCCAGGGGAGCTCCTATAATTCACCCCTCCACTTT. It codes for CASRPSQGSSYNSPLHF.